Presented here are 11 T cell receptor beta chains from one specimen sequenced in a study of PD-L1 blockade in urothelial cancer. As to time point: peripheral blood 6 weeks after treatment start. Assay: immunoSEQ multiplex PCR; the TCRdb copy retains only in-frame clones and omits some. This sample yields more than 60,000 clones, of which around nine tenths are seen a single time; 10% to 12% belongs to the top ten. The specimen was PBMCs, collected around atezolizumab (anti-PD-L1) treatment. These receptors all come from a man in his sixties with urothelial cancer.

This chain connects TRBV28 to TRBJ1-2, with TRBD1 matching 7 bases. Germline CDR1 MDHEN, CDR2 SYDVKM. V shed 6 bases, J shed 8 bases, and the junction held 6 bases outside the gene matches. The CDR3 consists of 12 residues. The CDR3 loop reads CASSLKGAGYTF. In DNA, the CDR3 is TGTGCCAGCAGCCTCAAGGGGGCGGGCTACACCTTC.

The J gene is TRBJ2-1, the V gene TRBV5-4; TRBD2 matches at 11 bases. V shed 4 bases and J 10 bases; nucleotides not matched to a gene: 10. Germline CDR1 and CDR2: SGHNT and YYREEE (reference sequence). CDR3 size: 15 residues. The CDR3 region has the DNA TGTGCCAGCAGCGGCGTTAGCGGGGGGGCCGGGGAGCAGTTCTTC. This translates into CASSGVSGGAGEQFF.

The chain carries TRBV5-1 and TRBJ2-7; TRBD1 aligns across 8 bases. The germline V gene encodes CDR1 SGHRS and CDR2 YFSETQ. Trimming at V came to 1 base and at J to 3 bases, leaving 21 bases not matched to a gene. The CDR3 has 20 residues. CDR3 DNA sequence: TGCGCCAGCAGCTTGCATCCTTGGGCAGGGGGCCCTTTAAAATACTACGAGCAGTACTTC. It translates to CASSLHPWAGGPLKYYEQYF.

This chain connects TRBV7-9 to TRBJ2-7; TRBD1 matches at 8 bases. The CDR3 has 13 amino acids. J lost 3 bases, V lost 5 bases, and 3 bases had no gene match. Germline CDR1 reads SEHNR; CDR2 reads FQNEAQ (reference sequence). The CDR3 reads CASSPGTGYEQYF. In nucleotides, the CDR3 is TGTGCCAGCAGCCCCGGGACAGGCTACGAGCAGTACTTC.

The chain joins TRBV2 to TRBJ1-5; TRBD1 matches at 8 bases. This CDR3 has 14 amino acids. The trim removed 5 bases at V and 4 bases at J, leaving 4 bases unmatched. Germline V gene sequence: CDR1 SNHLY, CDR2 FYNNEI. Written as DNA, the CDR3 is TGTGCCAGCAGTTCTCGGACAGGGAATCAGCCCCAGCATTTT. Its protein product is CASSSRTGNQPQHF.

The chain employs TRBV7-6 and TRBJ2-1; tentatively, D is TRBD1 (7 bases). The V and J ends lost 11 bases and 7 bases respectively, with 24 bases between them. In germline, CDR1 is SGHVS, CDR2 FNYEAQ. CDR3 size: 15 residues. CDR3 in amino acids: CASREGAGDLNEQFF. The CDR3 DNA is TGTGCCTCCAGAGAGGGGGCAGGGGACTTAAATGAGCAGTTCTTC.

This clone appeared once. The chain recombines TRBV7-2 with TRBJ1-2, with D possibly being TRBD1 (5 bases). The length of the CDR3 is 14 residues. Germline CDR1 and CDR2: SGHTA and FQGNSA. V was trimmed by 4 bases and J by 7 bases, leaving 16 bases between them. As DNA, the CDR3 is TGTGCCAGCAGCTGGGGGGAGGACTTGGGTGGCTACACCTTC. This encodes CASSWGEDLGGYTF.

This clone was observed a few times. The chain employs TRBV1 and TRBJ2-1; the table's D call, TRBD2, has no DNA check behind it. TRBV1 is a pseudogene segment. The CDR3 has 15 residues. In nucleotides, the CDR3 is TGCACCAGCAGCCAAGGTCGGGGGGGCAGGTTTGAGCAGTTCTTC. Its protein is CTSSQGRGGRFEQFF.

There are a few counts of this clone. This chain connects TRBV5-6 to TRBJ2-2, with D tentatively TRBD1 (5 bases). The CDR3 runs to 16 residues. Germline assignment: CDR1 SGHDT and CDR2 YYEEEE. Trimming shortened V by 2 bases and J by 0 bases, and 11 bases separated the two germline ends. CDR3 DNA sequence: TGTGCCAGCAGCTTAGGGGCTAGACCGAACACCGGGGAGCTGTTTTTT. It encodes CASSLGARPNTGELFF. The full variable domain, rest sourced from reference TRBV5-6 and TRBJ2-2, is DAGVTQSPTHLIKTRGQQVTLRCSPKSGHDTVSWYQQALGQGPQFIFQYYEEEERQRGNFPDRFSGHQFPNYSSELNVNALLLGDSALYLCASSLGARPNTGELFFGEGSRLTVL.

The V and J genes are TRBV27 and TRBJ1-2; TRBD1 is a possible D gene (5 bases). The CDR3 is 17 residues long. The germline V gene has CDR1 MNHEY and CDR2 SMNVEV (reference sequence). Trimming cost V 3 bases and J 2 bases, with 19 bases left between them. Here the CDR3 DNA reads TGTGCCAGCAGTTTCACCCTATGGGGGGGGAGAAACTATGGCTACACCTTC. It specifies CASSFTLWGGRNYGYTF.

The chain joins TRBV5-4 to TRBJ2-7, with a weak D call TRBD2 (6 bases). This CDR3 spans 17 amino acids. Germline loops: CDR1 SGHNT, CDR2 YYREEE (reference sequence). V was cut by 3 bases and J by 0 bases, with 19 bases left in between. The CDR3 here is CASSSTPWASDSYEQYF. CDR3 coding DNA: TGTGCCAGCAGCTCCACGCCGTGGGCTAGCGACTCCTACGAGCAGTACTTC.